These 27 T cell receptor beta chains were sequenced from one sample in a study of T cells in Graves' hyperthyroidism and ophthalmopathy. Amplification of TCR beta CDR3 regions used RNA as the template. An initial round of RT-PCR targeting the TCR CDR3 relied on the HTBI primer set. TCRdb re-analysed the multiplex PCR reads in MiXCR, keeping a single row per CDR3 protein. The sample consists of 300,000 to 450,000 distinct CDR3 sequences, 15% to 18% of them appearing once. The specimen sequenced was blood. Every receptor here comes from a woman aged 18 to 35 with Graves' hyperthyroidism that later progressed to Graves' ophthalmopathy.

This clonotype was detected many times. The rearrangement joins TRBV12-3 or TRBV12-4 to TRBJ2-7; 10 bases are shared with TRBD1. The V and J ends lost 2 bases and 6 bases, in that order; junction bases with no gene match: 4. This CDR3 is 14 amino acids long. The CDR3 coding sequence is TGTGCCAGCAGTTTAAGCGACAGGGGGCGCGAGCAGTACTTC. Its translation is CASSLSDRGREQYF.

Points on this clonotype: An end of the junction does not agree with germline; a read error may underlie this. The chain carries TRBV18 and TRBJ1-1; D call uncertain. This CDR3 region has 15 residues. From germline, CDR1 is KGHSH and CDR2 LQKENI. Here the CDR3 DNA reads TGTGCCAGCTCACCGAACGGCGGGCTGAACACTGAAGCTCTCTTT. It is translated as CASSPNGGLNTEALF.

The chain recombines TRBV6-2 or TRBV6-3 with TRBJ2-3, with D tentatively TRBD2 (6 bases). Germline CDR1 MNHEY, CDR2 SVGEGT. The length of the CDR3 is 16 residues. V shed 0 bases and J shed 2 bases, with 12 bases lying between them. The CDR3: CASSYSGLPSTDTQYF. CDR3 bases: TGTGCCAGCAGTTACTCGGGACTCCCCTCCACAGATACGCAGTATTTT.

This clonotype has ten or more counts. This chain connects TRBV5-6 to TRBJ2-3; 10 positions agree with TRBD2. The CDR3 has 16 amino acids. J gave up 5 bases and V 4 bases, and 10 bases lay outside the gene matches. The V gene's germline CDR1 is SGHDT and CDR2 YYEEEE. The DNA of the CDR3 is TGTGCCAGCAGCCCCCCTGGGCTAGCGGGAGTAGATACGCAGTATTTT. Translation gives CASSPPGLAGVDTQYF.

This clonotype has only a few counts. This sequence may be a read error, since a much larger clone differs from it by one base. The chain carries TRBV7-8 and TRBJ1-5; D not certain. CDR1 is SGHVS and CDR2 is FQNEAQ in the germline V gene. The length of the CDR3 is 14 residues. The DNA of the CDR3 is TGTGCCAGCAACTTAGTCCCCCAGAAACAGCCCCAGCATTTT. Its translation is CASNLVPQKQPQHF.

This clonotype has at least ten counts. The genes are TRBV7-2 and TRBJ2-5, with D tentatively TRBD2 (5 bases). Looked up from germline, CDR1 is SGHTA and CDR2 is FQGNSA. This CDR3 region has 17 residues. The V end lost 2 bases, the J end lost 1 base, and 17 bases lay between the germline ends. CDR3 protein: CASSLQGRNSVQETQYF. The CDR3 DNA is TGTGCCAGCAGCTTACAAGGCCGGAATAGCGTCCAAGAGACCCAGTACTTC.

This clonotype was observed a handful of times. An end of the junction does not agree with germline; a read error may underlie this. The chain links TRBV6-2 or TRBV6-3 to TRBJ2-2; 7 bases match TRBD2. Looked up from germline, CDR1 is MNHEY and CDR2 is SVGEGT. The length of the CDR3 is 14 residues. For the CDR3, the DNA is TGTGCCAGCTTCCCCAGCGGGAACACCAGGGAGCTGTTTTTT. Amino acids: CASFPSGNTRELFF.

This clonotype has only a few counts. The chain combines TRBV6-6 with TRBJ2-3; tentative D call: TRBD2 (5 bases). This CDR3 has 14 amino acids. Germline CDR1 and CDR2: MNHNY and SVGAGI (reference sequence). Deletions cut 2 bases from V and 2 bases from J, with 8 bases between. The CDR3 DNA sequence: TGTGCCAGCAGTTACAGGGAGACCACAGATACGCAGTATTTT. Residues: CASSYRETTDTQYF.

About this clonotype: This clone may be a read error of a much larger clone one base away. CDR3 coding DNA: TGTGCCAGCAGTTACTCTATGCAGGGCGATTCGACAAATACGCAGTATTTT. Amino acid sequence: CASSYSMQGDSTNTQYF. The chain recombines TRBV6-5 with TRBJ2-3, with TRBD1 as a possible D gene (5 bases). The CDR3 has 17 amino acids. The germline V and J ends were trimmed by 0 bases and 7 bases, with 20 bases remaining between them. Germline-derived CDR1 and CDR2 are MNHEY and SVGAGI.

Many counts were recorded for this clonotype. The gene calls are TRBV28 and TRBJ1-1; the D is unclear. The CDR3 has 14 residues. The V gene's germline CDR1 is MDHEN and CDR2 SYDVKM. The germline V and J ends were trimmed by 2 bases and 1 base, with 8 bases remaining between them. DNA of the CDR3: TGTGCCAGCAGTTTAATTATCAGGAACACTGAAGCTTTCTTT. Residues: CASSLIIRNTEAFF.

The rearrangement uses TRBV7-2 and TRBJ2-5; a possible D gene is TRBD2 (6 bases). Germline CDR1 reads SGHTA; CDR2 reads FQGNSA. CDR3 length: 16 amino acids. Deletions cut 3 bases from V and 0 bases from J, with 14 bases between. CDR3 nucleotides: TGTGCCAGCAGCTTGGGACTCGTCTTGTACCAAGAGACCCAGTACTTC. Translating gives CASSLGLVLYQETQYF.

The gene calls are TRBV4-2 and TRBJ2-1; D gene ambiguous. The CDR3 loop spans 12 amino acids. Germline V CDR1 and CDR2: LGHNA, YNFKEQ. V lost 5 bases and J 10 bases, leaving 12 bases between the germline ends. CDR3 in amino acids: CASSKVATEQFF. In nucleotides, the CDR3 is TGTGCCAGCAGCAAAGTCGCCACGGAGCAGTTCTTC.

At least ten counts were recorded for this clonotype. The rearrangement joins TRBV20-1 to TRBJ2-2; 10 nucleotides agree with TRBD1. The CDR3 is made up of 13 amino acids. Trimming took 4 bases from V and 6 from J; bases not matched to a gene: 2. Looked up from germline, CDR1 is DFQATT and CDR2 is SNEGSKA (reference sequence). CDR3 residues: CSATGQGAGELFF. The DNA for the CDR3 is TGCAGTGCTACCGGACAGGGGGCCGGGGAGCTGTTTTTT.

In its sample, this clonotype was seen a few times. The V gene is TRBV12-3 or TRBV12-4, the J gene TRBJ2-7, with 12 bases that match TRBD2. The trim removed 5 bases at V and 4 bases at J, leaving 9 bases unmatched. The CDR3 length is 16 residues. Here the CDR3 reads CASSAKGLAGPYEQYF. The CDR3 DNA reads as TGTGCCAGCAGTGCCAAAGGACTAGCGGGACCTTACGAGCAGTACTTC.

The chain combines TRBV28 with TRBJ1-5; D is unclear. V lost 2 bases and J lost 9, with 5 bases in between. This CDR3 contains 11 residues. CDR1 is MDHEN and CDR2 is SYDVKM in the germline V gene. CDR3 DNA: TGTGCCAGCAGTTTAGAGGGGCCCCAGCATTTT. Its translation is CASSLEGPQHF.

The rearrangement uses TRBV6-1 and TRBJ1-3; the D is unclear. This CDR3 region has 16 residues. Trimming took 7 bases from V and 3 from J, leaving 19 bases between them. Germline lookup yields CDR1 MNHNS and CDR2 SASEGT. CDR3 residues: CASTLDQTLVGNTIYF. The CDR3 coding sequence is TGTGCCAGCACCCTAGACCAAACACTGGTTGGAAACACCATATATTTT.

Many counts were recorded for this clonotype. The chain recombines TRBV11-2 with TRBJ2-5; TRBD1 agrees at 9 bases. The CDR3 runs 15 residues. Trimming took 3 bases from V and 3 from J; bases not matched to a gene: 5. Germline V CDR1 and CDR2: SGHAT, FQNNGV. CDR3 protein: CASSFDRGMEETQYF. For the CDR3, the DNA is TGTGCCAGCAGCTTCGACAGGGGGATGGAAGAGACCCAGTACTTC.

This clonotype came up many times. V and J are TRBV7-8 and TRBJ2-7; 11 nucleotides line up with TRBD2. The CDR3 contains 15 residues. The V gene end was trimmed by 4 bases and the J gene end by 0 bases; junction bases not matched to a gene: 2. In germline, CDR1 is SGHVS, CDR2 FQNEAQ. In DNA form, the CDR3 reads TGTGCCAGCAGCTATAGCGGGAGGGCCTCCTACGAGCAGTACTTC. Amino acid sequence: CASSYSGRASYEQYF.

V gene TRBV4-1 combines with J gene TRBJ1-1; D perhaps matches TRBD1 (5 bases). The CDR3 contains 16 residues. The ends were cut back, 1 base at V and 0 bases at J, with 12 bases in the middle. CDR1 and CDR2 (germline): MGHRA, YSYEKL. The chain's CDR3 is CASSQALGLLNTEAFF. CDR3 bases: TGCGCCAGCAGCCAAGCCCTGGGGCTCTTGAACACTGAAGCTTTCTTT.

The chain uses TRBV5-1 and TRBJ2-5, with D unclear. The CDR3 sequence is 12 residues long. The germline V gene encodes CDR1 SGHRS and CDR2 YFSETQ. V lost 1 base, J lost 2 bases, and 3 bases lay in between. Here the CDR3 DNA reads TGCGCCAGCAGCTTGCAACAAGAGACCCAGTACTTC. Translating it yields CASSLQQETQYF.

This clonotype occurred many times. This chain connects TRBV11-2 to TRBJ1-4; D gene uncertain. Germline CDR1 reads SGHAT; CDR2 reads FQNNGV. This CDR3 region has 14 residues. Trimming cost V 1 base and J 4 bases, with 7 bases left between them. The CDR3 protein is CASSLGGVNEKLFF. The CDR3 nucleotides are TGTGCCAGCAGCTTAGGGGGAGTTAATGAAAAACTGTTTTTT. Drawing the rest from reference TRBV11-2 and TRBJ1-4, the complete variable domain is EAGVAQSPRYKIIEKRQSVAFWCNPISGHATLYWYQQILGQGPKLLIQFQNNGVVDDSQLPKDRFSAERLKGVDSTLKIQPAKLEDSAVYLCASSLGGVNEKLFFGSGTQLSVL.

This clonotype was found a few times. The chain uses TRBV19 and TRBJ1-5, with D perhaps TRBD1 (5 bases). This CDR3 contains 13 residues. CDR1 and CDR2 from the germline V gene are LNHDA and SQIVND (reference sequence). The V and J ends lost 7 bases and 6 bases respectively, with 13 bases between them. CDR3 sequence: CASKLEGTQPQHF. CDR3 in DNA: TGTGCCAGTAAGCTGGAAGGGACTCAGCCCCAGCATTTT.

The CDR3 sequence is CASTRTGSYEQYF. The CDR3 DNA reads as TGTGCCAGCACAAGGACAGGCTCCTACGAGCAGTACTTC. This sequence joins TRBV25-1 and TRBJ2-7, with 7 bases that match TRBD1. The CDR3 is 13 amino acids. V shed 7 bases, J shed 0 bases, and the junction held 3 bases outside the gene matches. In germline, CDR1 is MGHDK, CDR2 SYGVNS.

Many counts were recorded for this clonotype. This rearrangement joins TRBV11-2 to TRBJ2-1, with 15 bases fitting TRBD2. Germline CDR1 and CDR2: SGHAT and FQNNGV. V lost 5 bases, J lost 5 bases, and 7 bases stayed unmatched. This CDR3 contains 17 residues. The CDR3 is CASSPRTSGRVDNEQFF. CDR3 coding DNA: TGTGCCAGCAGCCCCAGGACTAGCGGGAGGGTGGACAATGAGCAGTTCTTC.

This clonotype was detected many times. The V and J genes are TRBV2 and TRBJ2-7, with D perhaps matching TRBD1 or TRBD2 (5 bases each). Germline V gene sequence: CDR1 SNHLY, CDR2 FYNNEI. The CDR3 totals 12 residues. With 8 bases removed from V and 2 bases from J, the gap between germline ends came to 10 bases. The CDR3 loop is CASRDHTYEQYF. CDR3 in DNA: TGTGCCAGCCGGGACCACACCTACGAGCAGTACTTC.

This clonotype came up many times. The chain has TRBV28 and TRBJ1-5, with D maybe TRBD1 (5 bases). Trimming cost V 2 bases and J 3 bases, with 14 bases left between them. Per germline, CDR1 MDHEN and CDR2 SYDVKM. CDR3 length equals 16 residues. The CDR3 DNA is TGTGCCAGCAGTTTAATAAGGGGCAGTTCCAATCAGCCCCAGCATTTT. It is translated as CASSLIRGSSNQPQHF.

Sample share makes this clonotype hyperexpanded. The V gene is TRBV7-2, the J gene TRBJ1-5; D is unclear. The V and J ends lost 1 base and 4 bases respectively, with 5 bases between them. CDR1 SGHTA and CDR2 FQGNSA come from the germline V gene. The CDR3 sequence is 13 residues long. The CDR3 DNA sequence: TGTGCCAGCAGCTTAGAAGTAAATCAGCCCCAGCATTTT. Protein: CASSLEVNQPQHF.